These 19 T cell receptor beta chains share one sample of origin, sequenced in a study of blood T cell repertoires in COVID-19. TCRdb's table, derived via immunoSEQ multiplex PCR, lists solely in-frame clones and lacks some. The repertoire has approximately 200,000 clones, about 81% of them found once; the top ten carry about 12%. The sample taken for sequencing was peripheral blood. The receptors originated from an elderly woman with COVID-19, enrolled during active disease.

This rearrangement joins TRBV2 to TRBJ2-7; D call uncertain. V dropped 1 base and J dropped 2 bases, with 9 bases sitting between them. CDR3 size: 14 residues. In germline, CDR1 is SNHLY, CDR2 FYNNEI. For the CDR3, the DNA is TGTGCCAGCAGTGAAGGACTCCTAACCTACGAGCAGTACTTC. Its translation: CASSEGLLTYEQYF.

This chain connects TRBV7-2 to TRBJ1-1, with D perhaps matching TRBD1 (5 bases). There are 13 residues in the CDR3. Germline loops: CDR1 SGHTA, CDR2 FQGNSA. V lost 3 bases and J lost 7, with 12 bases in between. The CDR3 DNA sequence: TGTGCCAGCAGCTTTCCGGAACAGGTTGAAGCTTTCTTT. Amino acid sequence: CASSFPEQVEAFF.

V and J are TRBV12-3 or TRBV12-4 and TRBJ1-2; weak D call: TRBD1 (5 bases). The germline V and J ends were trimmed by 8 bases and 7 bases, with 14 bases remaining between them. The CDR3 sequence is 12 residues long. CDR3 sequence reads: CASSPGGSGYTF. The CDR3 DNA reads as TGTGCCAGCTCCCCGGGGGGATCTGGCTACACCTTC.

The V call is TRBV28, the J call TRBJ2-5, with D maybe TRBD1 (6 bases). V lost 4 bases to trimming and J lost 5 bases, with 20 bases between them. CDR3 length equals 16 residues. Germline-derived CDR1 and CDR2 are MDHEN and SYDVKM. CDR3 region: CASSSTDSRRWETQYF. The CDR3 DNA reads TGTGCCAGCAGTTCGACGGACAGCCGAAGGTGGGAGACCCAGTACTTC.

V is TRBV5-1 and J is TRBJ2-1, with 7 bases identical to TRBD2. This CDR3 is built from 17 residues. CDR1 is SGHRS and CDR2 is YFSETQ in the germline V gene. Trimming cost V 0 bases and J 6 bases; bases outside gene matches: 12. DNA of the CDR3: TGCGCCAGCAGCTTGGCCAAACCAGCGGGGTCCCGCAATGAGCAGTTCTTC. Translating gives CASSLAKPAGSRNEQFF.

The gene calls are TRBV9 and TRBJ2-6; 8 nucleotides agree with TRBD1. Germline CDR1 reads SGDLS; CDR2 reads YYNGEE. The CDR3 length is 19 residues. J was trimmed by 4 bases and V by 1 base; bases with no gene match: 13. CDR3 DNA sequence: TGTGCCAGCAGCGTATCCCGGGGGCAGGGGGCGCGAGGGGCCAACGTCCTGACTTTC. Protein sequence: CASSVSRGQGARGANVLTF.

The rearrangement joins TRBV11-3 to TRBJ1-6; 7 nucleotides align to TRBD1. V lost 0 bases, J lost 7 bases, and 9 bases stayed unmatched. The germline gives CDR1 SGHNT, CDR2 YENEEA. The CDR3 spans 17 residues. The DNA for the CDR3 is TGTGCCAGCAGCTTAGATCTAGGGGGCGCAGGGAATTCACCCCTCCACTTT. This translates into CASSLDLGGAGNSPLHF.

This rearrangement joins TRBV2 to TRBJ2-1; TRBD2 agrees at 13 bases. This CDR3 has 15 amino acids. The J segment lost 5 bases and the V segment lost 9 bases, leaving 7 bases of the junction unmatched. Germline assignment: CDR1 SNHLY and CDR2 FYNNEI. The DNA for the CDR3 is TGTGCCAGTAGACTAGCGGGGGGTCCTAACAATGAGCAGTTCTTC. Its translation is CASRLAGGPNNEQFF. The variable domain in full, with the rest retrieved from reference TRBV2 and TRBJ2-1, is EPEVTQTPSHQVTQMGQEVILRCVPISNHLYFYWYRQILGQKVEFLVSFYNNEISEKSEIFDDQFSVERPDGSNFTLKIRSTKLEDSAMYFCASRLAGGPNNEQFFGPGTRLTVL.

The chain links TRBV19 to TRBJ2-3, with TRBD1 matching 11 bases. The CDR3 has 16 amino acids. Germline CDR1 reads LNHDA; CDR2 reads SQIVND (reference sequence). The V and J ends lost 2 bases and 3 bases, in that order; junction bases with no gene match: 4. The CDR3 region has the DNA TGTGCCAGTAGTATACTGTGGGACAGGGGGACAGATACGCAGTATTTT. Protein sequence: CASSILWDRGTDTQYF.

V is TRBV5-4 and J is TRBJ1-4; a possible D gene is TRBD1 (5 bases). This CDR3 has 13 residues. Per the germline V gene, CDR1 is SGHNT and CDR2 is YYREEE (reference sequence). The germline V and J ends were trimmed by 4 bases and 5 bases, with 9 bases remaining between them. The CDR3 DNA follows: TGTGCCAGCAGCGGGACTCCAAATGAAAAACTGTTTTTT. This codes for CASSGTPNEKLFF.

The CDR3 loop is CASRGDNPYEQYF. In DNA, the CDR3 is TGTGCCAGCAGGGGGGACAATCCCTACGAGCAGTACTTC. The chain links TRBV2 to TRBJ2-7, with a possible D match to TRBD1 (6 bases). Trimming removed 6 bases at V and 2 bases at J, with 11 bases between. Germline V gives CDR1 SNHLY, CDR2 FYNNEI. The CDR3 is 13 amino acids.

The chain is built from TRBV5-6 and TRBJ2-1; a weak D match, TRBD2 (6 bases). Trimming left V 4 bases short and J 0 bases short, with 17 bases between. The germline V gene has CDR1 SGHDT and CDR2 YYEEEE. CDR3 length: 17 amino acids. The chain's CDR3 is CASSPGGGRLSYNEQFF. DNA for the CDR3: TGTGCCAGCAGCCCCGGGGGAGGCAGGCTCTCCTACAATGAGCAGTTCTTC.

This clone was seen a single time. The rearrangement links TRBV19 to TRBJ2-1, with 12 bases that match TRBD2. V lost 6 bases to trimming and J lost 2 bases; unmatched junction nucleotides: 5. CDR1 LNHDA and CDR2 SQIVND come from the germline V gene (reference sequence). This CDR3 is built from 16 residues. The CDR3 here is CASSELAGGTYNEQFF. For the CDR3, the DNA is TGTGCCAGTAGCGAACTAGCGGGGGGAACCTACAATGAGCAGTTCTTC. Full variable domain (outside the CDR3, taken from reference TRBV19 and TRBJ2-1): DGGITQSPKYLFRKEGQNVTLSCEQNLNHDAMYWYRQDPGQGLRLIYYSQIVNDFQKGDIAEGYSVSREKKESFPLTVTSAQKNPTAFYLCASSELAGGTYNEQFFGPGTRLTVL.

The chain has TRBV19 and TRBJ1-4, with D perhaps TRBD1 (5 bases). The germline gives CDR1 LNHDA, CDR2 SQIVND (reference sequence). The CDR3 contains 16 residues. Deletions cut 1 base from V and 7 bases from J, with 16 bases between. In DNA form, the CDR3 reads TGTGCCAGTAGTATAGGAGGGAGGGGCTATGGTGAAAAACTGTTTTTT. Translated: CASSIGGRGYGEKLFF.

The chain carries TRBV5-6 and TRBJ1-3, with 7 bases identical to TRBD1. The V segment lost 4 bases and the J segment 9 bases; nucleotides outside the gene matches: 7. CDR1 SGHDT and CDR2 YYEEEE come from the germline V gene. This CDR3 spans 13 amino acids. This CDR3 is CASSRSRGTTIYF. CDR3 DNA sequence: TGTGCCAGCAGCAGATCCAGGGGGACCACCATATATTTT.

The V gene is TRBV2, the J gene TRBJ1-1, with TRBD1 as a possible D gene (5 bases). V shed 2 bases and J shed 6 bases, with 13 bases lying between them. Germline V CDR1 and CDR2: SNHLY, FYNNEI. The CDR3 covers 14 residues. The CDR3 DNA sequence: TGTGCCAGCAGTGAACTTGCAGGGTTCGCTGAAGCTTTCTTT. Protein: CASSELAGFAEAFF. The full variable domain, with the rest looked up from reference TRBV2 and TRBJ1-1, is EPEVTQTPSHQVTQMGQEVILRCVPISNHLYFYWYRQILGQKVEFLVSFYNNEISEKSEIFDDQFSVERPDGSNFTLKIRSTKLEDSAMYFCASSELAGFAEAFFGQGTRLTVV.

This clone was detected a few times. This sequence joins TRBV20-1 and TRBJ2-4; D not resolved. The germline V gene has CDR1 DFQATT and CDR2 SNEGSKA (reference sequence). V lost 3 bases and J lost 4, with 7 bases in between. This CDR3 contains 12 residues. The DNA for the CDR3 is TGCAGTGCTAGTAATGTAAAAAACATTCAGTACTTC. Its translation: CSASNVKNIQYF.

For the CDR3, the DNA is TGTGCCAGCAGTGAATGGGGGGGGACCTACGAGCAGTACTTC. It specifies CASSEWGGTYEQYF. The rearrangement joins TRBV2 to TRBJ2-7; 7 positions agree with TRBD2. The germline V gene has CDR1 SNHLY and CDR2 FYNNEI. The CDR3 has 14 amino acids. After removal of 2 bases from V and 2 bases from J, the junction contained 3 bases not matched to a gene.

This clone was picked up a small number of times. This sequence joins TRBV11-2 and TRBJ2-7, with 7 nucleotides matching TRBD1. This CDR3 has 14 amino acids. With V trimmed by 5 bases and J by 2 bases, 6 bases remained unmatched. Germline loops: CDR1 SGHAT, CDR2 FQNNGV. In DNA, the CDR3 is TGTGCCAGCAGCCCCCGGACAGGTACCTACGAGCAGTACTTC. Amino acids: CASSPRTGTYEQYF.